One and the same sample provided the 21 T cell receptor beta chains below, sequenced in a study of cytomegalovirus exposure and HLA in healthy donors. The PCR made use of 60 Vbeta and 13 Jbeta primers. TCRdb keeps only in-frame clones here, not all; method: immunoSEQ multiplex PCR. The sample lists under 200,000 clones, 77% occurring once. Specimen: PBMCs. The source is a woman between 35 and 50 years old in good health and CMV-seropositive.

The CDR3 DNA reads as TGTGCCAGCAGGCCCGGAACAGGGGGGTCTGGGGCCAACGTCCTGACTTTC. It translates to CASRPGTGGSGANVLTF. The gene calls are TRBV5-4 and TRBJ2-6, with 8 bases identical to TRBD1. V dropped 5 bases and J dropped 1; count of bases not matched to a gene: 8. Germline loops: CDR1 SGHNT, CDR2 YYREEE (reference sequence). CDR3 length equals 17 residues.

This clone has just one count. This chain uses TRBV6-5 with TRBJ2-1; D unclear. CDR1 MNHEY and CDR2 SVGAGI come from the germline V gene. The CDR3 spans 16 residues. The germline V and J ends were trimmed by 0 bases and 0 bases, with 9 bases remaining between them. This CDR3 reads CASSYSVASSYNEQFF. CDR3 DNA: TGTGCCAGCAGTTACTCGGTGGCTAGCTCCTACAATGAGCAGTTCTTC.

This sequence joins TRBV4-3 and TRBJ1-6; 10 bases are a match to TRBD1. CDR3 length equals 14 residues. The trim removed 6 bases at V and 7 bases at J, leaving 3 bases unmatched. Germline V gives CDR1 LGHNA, CDR2 YSLEER. The CDR3 reads CASSGTGENSPLHF. The CDR3, as DNA: TGCGCCAGCAGTGGGACAGGGGAGAATTCACCCCTCCACTTT.

V gene TRBV6-6 combines with J gene TRBJ2-5, with a possible D match to TRBD2 (6 bases). The DNA end is a closer match to TRBJ2-7, so the J assignment may be wrong. Germline CDR1 reads MNHNY; CDR2 reads SVGAGI (reference sequence). This CDR3 has 15 residues. The CDR3 nucleotides read TGTGCCAGCAGCGGCGGGACTGGGCTTTCCTACGAGCAGTACTTC. Its protein is CASSGGTGLSYEQYF.

The gene calls are TRBV2 and TRBJ1-4, with no clear D. V lost 5 bases, J lost 3 bases, and 10 bases lay in between. From germline, CDR1 is SNHLY and CDR2 FYNNEI. The CDR3 length is 14 residues. This chain's CDR3 is CASSFFGANEKLFF. CDR3 DNA: TGTGCCAGCAGTTTTTTCGGGGCTAATGAAAAACTGTTTTTT. Full variable domain (missing parts from reference TRBV2 and TRBJ1-4): EPEVTQTPSHQVTQMGQEVILRCVPISNHLYFYWYRQILGQKVEFLVSFYNNEISEKSEIFDDQFSVERPDGSNFTLKIRSTKLEDSAMYFCASSFFGANEKLFFGSGTQLSVL.

The rearrangement joins TRBV5-3 to TRBJ2-5, with TRBD1 matching 7 bases. TRBV5-3 has ORF status, its function being uncertain. The CDR3 has 14 amino acids. J gave up 1 base and V 2 bases, and 2 bases lay outside the gene matches. For the CDR3, the DNA is TGTGCCAGAAGCTTACAGGGGATCCAAGAGACCCAGTACTTC. Protein product: CARSLQGIQETQYF.

The chain has TRBV7-2 and TRBJ2-5; 8 bases are a match to TRBD2. Germline CDR1 SGHTA, CDR2 FQGNSA. The V and J ends lost 3 bases and 7 bases, in that order; junction bases with no gene match: 13. The CDR3 consists of 16 residues. The CDR3 here is CASSFSQRGSGGTQYF. CDR3 bases: TGTGCCAGCAGCTTTAGTCAGCGGGGGTCCGGGGGGACCCAGTACTTC.

V is TRBV28 and J is TRBJ2-5; a weak D match, TRBD2 (7 bases). The CDR3 sequence is 16 residues long. Per the germline V gene, CDR1 is MDHEN and CDR2 is SYDVKM. Trimming removed 4 bases at V and 3 bases at J, with 18 bases between. The CDR3 loop reads CASSSRGGGVEETQYF. CDR3 bases: TGTGCCAGCAGTTCTCGAGGCGGGGGCGTCGAAGAGACCCAGTACTTC. Full variable domain (remainder filled in from reference TRBV28 and TRBJ2-5): DVKVTQSSRYLVKRTGEKVFLECVQDMDHENMFWYRQDPGLGLRLIYFSYDVKMKEKGDIPEGYSVSREKKERFSLILESASTNQTSMYLCASSSRGGGVEETQYFGPGTRLLVL.

The chain has TRBV25-1 and TRBJ2-7; 8 positions match TRBD1. Germline CDR1 and CDR2: MGHDK and SYGVNS. The CDR3 has 14 amino acids. V lost 4 bases, J lost 6 bases, and 8 bases stayed unmatched. CDR3 DNA: TGTGCCAGCAGTGGGACAGGGAAAAAGGGCGAGCAGTACTTC. Amino acid sequence: CASSGTGKKGEQYF.

The genes are TRBV6-5 and TRBJ2-6; D not certain. Looked up from germline, CDR1 is MNHEY and CDR2 is SVGAGI. V was trimmed by 6 bases and J by 0 bases, leaving 9 bases between them. This CDR3 is built from 15 residues. Here the CDR3 reads CASSISLSGANVLTF. CDR3 DNA: TGTGCCAGCAGCATAAGCCTCTCTGGGGCCAACGTCCTGACTTTC.

This clone was seen only a few times. A read error may account for a junction end that differs from germline. The chain employs TRBV7-9 and TRBJ2-3, with D maybe TRBD2 (5 bases). The germline gives CDR1 SEHNR, CDR2 FQNEAQ (reference sequence). This CDR3 has 13 amino acids. The CDR3 is CSSSITAADTQYF. The CDR3, as DNA: TGTTCCAGCAGCATCACAGCGGCAGATACGCAGTATTTT.

J is TRBJ1-5 and V is TRBV12-2. TRBV12-2 is a listed pseudogene. CDR3 size: 13 residues. CDR3 region: CASRWRGLQPQHF. For the CDR3, the DNA is TGTGCAAGTCGCTGGAGGGGTCTACAGCCCCAGCATTTT.

DNA of the CDR3: TGTGCCACCAGCAGTGAGGGCACAGATACGCAGTATTTT. Amino acid sequence: CATSSEGTDTQYF. The chain has TRBV15 and TRBJ2-3; D unclear. The CDR3 length is 13 residues. V was pared by 3 bases and J by 1 base, with 5 bases between. Looked up from germline, CDR1 is LNHNV and CDR2 is YYDKDF (reference sequence).

Written as DNA, the CDR3 is TGCGCCAGCAGCCCCGAGGGACAGGGAAGGGAGACCCAGTACTTC. The encoded protein is CASSPEGQGRETQYF. This rearrangement joins TRBV4-1 to TRBJ2-5; 9 bases fit TRBD1. CDR3 length: 15 amino acids. CDR1 is MGHRA, CDR2 YSYEKL, per germline. Trimming at V came to 4 bases and at J to 5 bases, leaving 8 bases not matched to a gene.

The rearrangement links TRBV7-2 to TRBJ2-3; possible D gene TRBD2, 5 bases. Trimming shortened V by 0 bases and J by 6 bases, and 13 bases separated the two germline ends. The germline gives CDR1 SGHTA, CDR2 FQGNSA. The CDR3 is 15 amino acids. DNA for the CDR3: TGTGCCAGCAGCTTAGCGGGAGTAAATTGGGATACGCAGTATTTT. Translating it yields CASSLAGVNWDTQYF.

This clone has more than one count but fewer than ten. Other DNA sequences within the sample encode an identical CDR3. The J gene is TRBJ2-3, the V gene TRBV6-4, with 12 nucleotides matching TRBD2. The CDR3 has 15 amino acids. With 0 bases clipped from V and 5 bases from J, the junction kept 0 bases outside the gene matches. The germline V gene encodes CDR1 MRHNA and CDR2 SNTAGT. DNA of the CDR3: TGTGCCAGCAGTGACTCGACTAGCGGGGGAGATACGCAGTATTTT. This gives the protein CASSDSTSGGDTQYF.

This clone occurred once. The chain employs TRBV11-2 and TRBJ2-1; TRBD1 agrees at 9 bases. Germline V gene lookup returns CDR1 SGHAT and CDR2 FQNNGV. The CDR3 is made up of 14 amino acids. With 1 base clipped from V and 6 bases from J, the junction kept 1 base outside the gene matches. This chain's CDR3 is CASSLGTGANEQFF. The CDR3 DNA is TGTGCCAGCAGCTTAGGGACAGGGGCCAATGAGCAGTTCTTC.

V gene TRBV25-1 combines with J gene TRBJ2-1; 13 bases are a match to TRBD2. The germline gives CDR1 MGHDK, CDR2 SYGVNS. This CDR3 is built from 15 residues. V lost 3 bases to trimming and J lost 10 bases; unmatched junction nucleotides: 6. The CDR3 bases are TGTGCCAGCAGTGACCAACTAGCGGGGGGGCTGGAGCAGTTCTTC. Its protein product is CASSDQLAGGLEQFF.

The chain has TRBV13 and TRBJ2-2, with 8 bases that match TRBD2. The CDR3 contains 18 residues. V trimming: 2 bases; J trimming: 4 bases; junction bases outside the gene matches: 12. Per germline, CDR1 PRHDT and CDR2 FYEKMQ (reference sequence). The CDR3 DNA reads as TGTGCCAGCAGCTTATACGGGAGCGGGAGAGGGGGCACCGGGGAGCTGTTTTTT. Encoded protein: CASSLYGSGRGGTGELFF.

J is TRBJ2-3 and V is TRBV18; 9 bases line up with TRBD1. CDR3 length: 15 residues. The V and J ends lost 0 bases and 3 bases, in that order; junction bases with no gene match: 1. Germline CDR1 and CDR2: KGHSH and LQKENI. The CDR3 loop reads CASSPPTGGTDTQYF. DNA for the CDR3: TGTGCCAGCTCACCACCGACAGGGGGAACAGATACGCAGTATTTT. Based on the CDR3 plus reference TRBV18 and TRBJ2-3, the full variable domain is NAGVMQNPRHLVRRRGQEARLRCSPMKGHSHVYWYRQLPEEGLKFMVYLQKENIIDESGMPKERFSAEFPKEGPSILRIQQVVRGDSAAYFCASSPPTGGTDTQYFGPGTRLTVL.

This rearrangement joins TRBV29-1 to TRBJ1-1, with 8 bases aligning to TRBD1. From germline, CDR1 is SQVTM and CDR2 ANQGSEA. This CDR3 comprises 13 residues. J was trimmed by 4 bases and V by 6 bases; bases with no gene match: 7. CDR3 sequence: CSVRQGIGTEAFF. The CDR3 DNA is TGCAGCGTCAGACAGGGGATTGGCACTGAAGCTTTCTTT.